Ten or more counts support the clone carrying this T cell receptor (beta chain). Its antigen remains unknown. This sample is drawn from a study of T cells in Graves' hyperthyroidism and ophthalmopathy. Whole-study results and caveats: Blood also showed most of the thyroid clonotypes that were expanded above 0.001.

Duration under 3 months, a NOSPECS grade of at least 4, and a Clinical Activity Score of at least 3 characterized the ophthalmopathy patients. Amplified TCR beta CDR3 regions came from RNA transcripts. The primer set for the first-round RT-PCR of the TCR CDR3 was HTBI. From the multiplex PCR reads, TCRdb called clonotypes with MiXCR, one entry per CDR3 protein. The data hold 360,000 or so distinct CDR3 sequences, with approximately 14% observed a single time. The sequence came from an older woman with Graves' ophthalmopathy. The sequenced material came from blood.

The CDR3 coding sequence is TGTGCCAGCAGCGGAGAGCGGGTGGACTCCTACAATGAGCAGTTCTTC. The encoded protein is CASSGERVDSYNEQFF. The chain links TRBV9 to TRBJ2-1; tentatively, D is TRBD2 (6 bases). There are 16 residues in the CDR3. V gave up 3 bases and J gave up 0 bases, with 13 bases separating them. Looked up from germline, CDR1 is SGDLS and CDR2 is YYNGEE.